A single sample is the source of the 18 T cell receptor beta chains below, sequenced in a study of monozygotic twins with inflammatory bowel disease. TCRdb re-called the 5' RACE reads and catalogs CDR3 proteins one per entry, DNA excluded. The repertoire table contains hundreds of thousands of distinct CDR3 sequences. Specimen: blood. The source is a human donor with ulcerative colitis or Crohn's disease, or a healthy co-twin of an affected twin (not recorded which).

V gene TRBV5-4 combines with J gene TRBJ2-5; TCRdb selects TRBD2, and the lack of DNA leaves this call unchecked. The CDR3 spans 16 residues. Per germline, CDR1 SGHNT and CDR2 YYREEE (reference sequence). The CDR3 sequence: CTSTRGVAVNQETQYF.

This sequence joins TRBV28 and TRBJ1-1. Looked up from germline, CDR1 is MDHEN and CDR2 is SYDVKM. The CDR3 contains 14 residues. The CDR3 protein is CASSLISMNTEAFF.

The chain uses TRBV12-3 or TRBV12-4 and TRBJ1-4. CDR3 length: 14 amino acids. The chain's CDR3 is CASRAEAATEKLFF.

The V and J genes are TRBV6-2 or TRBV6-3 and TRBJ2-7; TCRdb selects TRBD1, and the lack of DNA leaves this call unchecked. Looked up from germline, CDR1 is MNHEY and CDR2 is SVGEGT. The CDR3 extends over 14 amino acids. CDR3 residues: CASRTGVWGDEQYF.

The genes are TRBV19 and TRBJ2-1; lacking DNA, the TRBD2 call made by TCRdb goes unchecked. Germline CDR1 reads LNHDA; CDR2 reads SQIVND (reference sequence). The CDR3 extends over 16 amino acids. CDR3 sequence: CASSMGTSGSVGEQFF.

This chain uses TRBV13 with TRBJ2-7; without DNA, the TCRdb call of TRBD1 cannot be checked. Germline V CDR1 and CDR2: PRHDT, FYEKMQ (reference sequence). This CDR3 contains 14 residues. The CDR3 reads CASSPPEGGMEQYF.

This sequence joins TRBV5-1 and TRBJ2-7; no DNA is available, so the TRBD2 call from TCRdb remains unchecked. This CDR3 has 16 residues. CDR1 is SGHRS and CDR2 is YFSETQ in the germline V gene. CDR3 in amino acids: CASSLAGGSYTYEQYF.

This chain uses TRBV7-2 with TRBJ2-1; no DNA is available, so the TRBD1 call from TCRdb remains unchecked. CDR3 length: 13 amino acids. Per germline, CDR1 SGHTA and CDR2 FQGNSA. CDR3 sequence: CASRLSGGYEQFF.

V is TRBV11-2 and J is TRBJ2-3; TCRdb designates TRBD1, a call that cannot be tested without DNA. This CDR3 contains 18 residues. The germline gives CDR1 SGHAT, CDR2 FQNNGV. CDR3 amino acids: CASSLTGTGLQLSDTQYF.

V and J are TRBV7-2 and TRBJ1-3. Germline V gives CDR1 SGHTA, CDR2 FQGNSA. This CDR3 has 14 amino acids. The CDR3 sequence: CASSFKYSGNTIYF. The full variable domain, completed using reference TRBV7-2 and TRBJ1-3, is GAGVSQSPSNKVTEKGKDVELRCDPISGHTALYWYRQSLGQGLEFLIYFQGNSAPDKSGLPSDRFSAERTGGSVSTLTIQRTQQEDSAVYLCASSFKYSGNTIYFGEGSWLTVV.

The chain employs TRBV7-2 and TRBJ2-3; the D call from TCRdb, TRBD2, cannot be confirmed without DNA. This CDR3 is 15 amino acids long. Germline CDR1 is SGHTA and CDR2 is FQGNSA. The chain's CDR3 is CASSLQAGGIDTQYF.

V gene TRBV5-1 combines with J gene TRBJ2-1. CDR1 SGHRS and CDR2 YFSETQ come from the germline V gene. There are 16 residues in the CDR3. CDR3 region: CASSFDPPNSYNEQFF.

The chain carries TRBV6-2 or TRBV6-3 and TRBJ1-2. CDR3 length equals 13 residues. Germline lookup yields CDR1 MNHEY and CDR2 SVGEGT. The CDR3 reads CASQTQPGYGYTF.

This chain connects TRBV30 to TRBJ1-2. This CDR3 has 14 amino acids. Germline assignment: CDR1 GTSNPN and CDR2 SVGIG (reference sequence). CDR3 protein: CAWSVRISNYGYTF.

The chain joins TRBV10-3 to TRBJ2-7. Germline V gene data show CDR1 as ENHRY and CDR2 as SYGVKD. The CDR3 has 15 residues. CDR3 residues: CAISTEIGASYEQYF.

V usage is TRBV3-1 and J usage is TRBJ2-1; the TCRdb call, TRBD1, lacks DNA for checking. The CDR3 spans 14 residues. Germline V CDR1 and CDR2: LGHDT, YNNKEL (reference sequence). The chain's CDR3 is CASSSRDRGHEQFF.

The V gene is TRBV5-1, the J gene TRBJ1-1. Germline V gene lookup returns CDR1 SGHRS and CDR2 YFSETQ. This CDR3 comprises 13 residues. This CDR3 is CASSLTTNTEAFF.

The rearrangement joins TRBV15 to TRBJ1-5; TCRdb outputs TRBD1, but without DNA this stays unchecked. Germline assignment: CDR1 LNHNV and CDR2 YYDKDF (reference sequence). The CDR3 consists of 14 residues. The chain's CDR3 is CATSFYRGNQPQHF. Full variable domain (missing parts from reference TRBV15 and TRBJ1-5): DAMVIQNPRYQVTQFGKPVTLSCSQTLNHNVMYWYQQKSSQAPKLLFHYYDKDFNNEADTPDNFQSRRPNTSFCFLDIRSPGLGDTAMYLCATSFYRGNQPQHFGDGTRLSIL.